Below, one T cell receptor beta chain is given with its context. Its antigen is unidentified. This entry belongs to a study of cytomegalovirus exposure and HLA in healthy donors. From germline, CDR1 is GTSNPN and CDR2 SVGIG (reference sequence). The V and J ends lost 4 bases and 8 bases, in that order; junction bases with no gene match: 4. The CDR3 has 11 amino acids. Broader study findings: Associated with cytomegalovirus, according to the listing, were 150 to 200 TCR beta chains.

Researchers ran the PCR with 60 Vbeta and 13 Jbeta primers. TCRdb keeps only in-frame clones here, not all; method: immunoSEQ multiplex PCR. This sample has some 130,000 clones, with 80% to 90% found just once. This sequence was found in a male donor in good health and CMV-seropositive. The source material was PBMCs. This chain connects TRBV30 to TRBJ1-2; TRBD1 matches 7 bases. The DNA of the CDR3 is TGTGCCTGGATCCAACAGGGGGGCTACACCTTC. Translation gives CAWIQQGGYTF.